This T cell receptor beta chain was identified during a study of CD8 T cells in ankylosing spondylitis. Notes on the study in general: A TCR beta motif of under 10 highly homologous variants appeared characteristic of ankylosing spondylitis blood. Reportedly, significant enrichment of disease-linked clones occurred in matched ankylosing spondylitis synovial fluid. Past studies reported some motif variants in reactive arthritis synovial fluid and blood.

This clonotype was detected many times. Antigen unknown. This CDR3 is 13 amino acids long. Trimming shortened V by 3 bases and J by 5 bases, and 9 bases separated the two germline ends. Germline V gene data show CDR1 as SGHKS and CDR2 as YYEKEE (reference sequence). Making use of molecular barcodes, quantitative 5'-RACE generated TCR beta libraries. MiXCR, applied by TCRdb to the 5' RACE reads, yields one record per CDR3 protein. Among about 300,000 distinct CDR3 sequences, around 20% were seen once, and the ten largest hold 3.5%. The material sequenced was blood, either unsorted or a sorted T cell fraction (not recorded which). This clonotype was obtained from a female donor with ankylosing spondylitis or in good health (not recorded which). The rearrangement joins TRBV5-5 to TRBJ2-1; D assignment may be TRBD1 or TRBD2 (5 bases each). In DNA form, the CDR3 reads TGTGCCAGCAGCTGGGACGGAGACAATGAGCAGTTCTTC. This translates into CASSWDGDNEQFF.